What follows is one T cell receptor beta chain and its context. TCRdb's table, derived via immunoSEQ multiplex PCR, lists solely in-frame clones and lacks some. The sample lists 200,000 to 250,000 clones, around 90% occurring once. This sample stems from a study of blood T cell repertoires in COVID-19. From germline, CDR1 is LGHNA and CDR2 YSLEER. The CDR3 loop spans 14 amino acids. V lost 7 bases, J lost 6 bases, and 15 bases lay in between. The sample consisted of PBMCs or T cells enriched from blood (not recorded which). The sequence derives from a woman aged 30 to 39 with acute COVID-19. The rearrangement links TRBV4-3 to TRBJ2-2; perhaps TRBD2 as D (6 bases). The CDR3 DNA sequence: TGCGCCAGCAACTTTTTTTCGGGAGCCGGGGAGCTGTTTTTT. The encoded protein is CASNFFSGAGELFF.